The entry below gives a single TCR beta chain sequence along with its context. The specificity of this receptor is unknown. Since no conserved phenylalanine or tryptophan closes the CDR3, a read error is the likely cause. No DNA is shown, since the ends of the CDR3 on it are uncertain; the CDR3 is the one TCRdb lists. RNA was isolated from bulk unsorted tissue, and RNA quality was assessed with a NanoDrop ND-1000 and an Agilent 2100. All donors had newly diagnosed lung cancer, had not received prior chemotherapy, and were admitted for thoracic surgery in China between August and November 2014. Patients who had received previous radiotherapy or chemotherapy, or who had another concurrent cancer, were excluded from the study. Surgical tissue pieces of 1-2 cm3 were preserved in RNAlater solution and were kept at -80 degrees C until use. With termini counted, the CDR3 has 16 amino acids. In the germline V gene (reference sequence), CDR1 corresponds to DFQATT and CDR2 to SNEGSKA.

This sample was taken from a study of tumor and adjacent non-tumor tissue in lung cancer (dated by TCRdb to the late 2010s). In terms of the full investigation: Of the cohort, 11 to 12 patients had adenocarcinoma, 2 had squamous cell carcinoma and 1 had small cell lung cancer. TCRbeta CDR3 sequencing was performed on roughly 32 paired specimens, with one tumor sample and one normal lung sample collected per patient. A total of some 130,000,000 productive TCRbeta reads were generated by sequencing, corresponding to an average of around 4 million reads per sample. The study compared bulk TCRbeta repertoires from lung tumor tissue and matched distant non-tumor lung tissue of over 13 lung cancer patients. Ages among the roughly 15 patients ranged from roughly 30 to 76 years, there were approximately 10 men and 5 women, and disease was at TNM stage I to III. Paper-wide results and their limitations: Neither the sequencing platform nor unique molecular identifiers are named or mentioned anywhere in the methods. Only approximately 16 patients were included in the cohort, and the need for larger samples and more detailed clinical data was noted by the authors. Tumor tissue showed significantly greater TCR diversity (inverse Simpson) than normal lung tissue (roughly 390 vs 170, P = 0.0075, Mann-Whitney U test). Younger patients had significantly higher TCR diversity, and higher tumor TCR diversity was associated with shorter overall and disease-free survival. The top 100 clones made up a significantly larger cumulative share of the repertoire in normal lung than in tumor tissue. Because peripheral blood was not sequenced, blood TCRbeta repertoires in the lung cancer patients of the study were not examined.

Library prep was done by multiplex PCR. Sequencing took place on an Illumina HiSeq 2500. TCRbeta libraries were constructed through three rounds of nested PCR with primers (Table S4) according to protocols adapted from ARM-PCR. Before sequencing, PCR products of 200-500 bp were cut from the gel and purified using the QIAquick gel extraction kit. The source study handled its data this way. Reads were cleaned with Trimmomatic, merged with FLASH into complete CDR3 sequences, and assigned to V(D)J germline segments with MiTCR. Clonal diversity was computed as the inverse Simpson's index with VDJtools. Productive reads were defined as in-frame sequences without a premature stop codon. In-frame beta chains were kept once TCRdb had trimmed the public reads at Q25 with fastp and called clones with MiXCR. Every entry covers one CDR3 protein and lists the most common genes and DNA from its rows. The authors' filters were not applied to this entry. For this sample the table gives 60,000 to 85,000 distinct CDR3 sequences, of which 55% to 85% were detected only once. Together, the top ten hold roughly 28% of the sample.

The sequence came from a man in his sixties with non-small cell lung cancer. The sample consisted of lung tumor tissue. The chain is encoded by TRBV20-1 joined to TRBJ2-2; the table's D call, TRBD2, was not checked against the DNA. The CDR3 reads CSGTLAGGPETGELSL.